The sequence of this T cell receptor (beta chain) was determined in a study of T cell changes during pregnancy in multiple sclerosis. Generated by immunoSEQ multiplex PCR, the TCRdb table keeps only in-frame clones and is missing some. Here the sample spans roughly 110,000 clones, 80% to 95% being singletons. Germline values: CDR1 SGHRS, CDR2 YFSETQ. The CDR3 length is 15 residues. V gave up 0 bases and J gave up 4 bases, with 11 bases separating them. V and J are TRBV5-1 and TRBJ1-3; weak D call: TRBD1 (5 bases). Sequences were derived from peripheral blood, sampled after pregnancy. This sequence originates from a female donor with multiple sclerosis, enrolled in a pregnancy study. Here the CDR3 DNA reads TGCGCCAGCAGCTTGGTGGGGCCGGTAGGAAACACCATATATTTT. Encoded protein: CASSLVGPVGNTIYF.